The TCR beta chain described here comes from a study of CD8 T cells in ankylosing spondylitis. This clonotype was counted many times. Its antigen remains unknown. Quantitative molecular-barcoded 5'-RACE generated the TCR beta libraries. TCRdb redid the calling of the 5' RACE reads with MiXCR, one entry per CDR3 protein. The sample lists a few hundred thousand distinct CDR3 sequences; 15% to 20% were seen once. Overall study results and limits: As for the disease-linked clones, they showed a CD8+ phenotype and occurred at relatively low frequencies in peripheral blood. Researchers reportedly found disease-linked clones significantly enriched in matched ankylosing spondylitis synovial fluid. Reactive arthritis synovial fluid and blood were previously reported to contain some motif variants.

This CDR3 has 15 residues. The V segment lost 7 bases and the J segment 1 base; nucleotides outside the gene matches: 7. Per the germline V gene, CDR1 is SQVTM and CDR2 is ANQGSEA. The chain couples TRBV29-1 to TRBJ2-3; 11 nucleotides line up with TRBD1. This TCR derives from a male donor with ankylosing spondylitis or in good health (not recorded which). Sequenced input: blood, either unsorted or a sorted T cell fraction (not recorded which). The CDR3 DNA is TGCAGCGCAGCCGGGACAGGGGGTGGCACAGATACGCAGTATTTT. Translating gives CSAAGTGGGTDTQYF.